The 13 T cell receptor beta chains presented below share a single source sample, sequenced in a study of a mutant IDH1 vaccine in newly diagnosed glioma. Sequencing was performed with immunoSEQ multiplex PCR; in TCRdb, only in-frame clones are kept and a portion is missing. Here the sample spans tens of thousands of clones, roughly 87% being singletons. Described time point: baseline, week 1 (first vaccination visit). Treatment specified: pre-vaccination baseline after standard-of-care therapy. Sequencing used PBMCs, obtained from a glioma patient treated with radiotherapy, temozolomide or both. These receptors all come from a man aged 30-40 years with glioma.

V and J are TRBV27 and TRBJ2-7, with D perhaps TRBD1 (6 bases). The CDR3 totals 15 residues. Trimming left V 3 bases short and J 3 bases short, with 15 bases between. Germline V gene sequence: CDR1 MNHEY, CDR2 SMNVEV (reference sequence). CDR3 bases: TGTGCCAGCAGTTTCTCCCGGACAGCTGACTACGAGCAGTACTTC. It yields the protein CASSFSRTADYEQYF.

This clone occurred a few times. This rearrangement joins TRBV25-1 to TRBJ1-1; D possibly corresponds to TRBD1 (6 bases). The CDR3 extends over 11 amino acids. CDR1 MGHDK and CDR2 SYGVNS come from the germline V gene. V lost 8 bases, J lost 7 bases, and 11 bases lay in between. The CDR3 DNA sequence: TGTGCCAGCGAAGGGGGAAATGAAGCTTTCTTT. Translating it yields CASEGGNEAFF.

The J gene is TRBJ2-7, the V gene TRBV5-5; TRBD1 matches at 7 bases. Trimming cost V 4 bases and J 0 bases; bases outside gene matches: 4. This CDR3 has 14 amino acids. CDR1 SGHKS and CDR2 YYEKEE come from the germline V gene (reference sequence). DNA of the CDR3: TGTGCCAGCAGCATGACAGGGACCTCCTACGAGCAGTACTTC. It encodes CASSMTGTSYEQYF.

This sequence joins TRBV9 and TRBJ1-1; 8 nucleotides match TRBD1. V lost 0 bases to trimming and J lost 4 bases; unmatched junction nucleotides: 5. This CDR3 contains 15 residues. Germline lookup yields CDR1 SGDLS and CDR2 YYNGEE. In DNA, the CDR3 is TGTGCCAGCAGCGTAGAAACAGGGGGTGCCACTGAAGCTTTCTTT. It specifies CASSVETGGATEAFF.

This chain links TRBV6-1 with TRBJ2-7; no clear D. V was pared by 6 bases and J by 3 bases, with 6 bases between. The CDR3 is 11 amino acids. Germline lookup yields CDR1 MNHNS and CDR2 SASEGT. The DNA for the CDR3 is TGTGCCAGCAGACAGTACTACGAGCAGTACTTC. Its protein product is CASRQYYEQYF.

The chain uses TRBV11-3 and TRBJ2-5; 9 nucleotides agree with TRBD2. Losses at the gene ends were 5 bases for V and 5 bases for J; bases not matched to a gene: 9. CDR1 is SGHNT, CDR2 YENEEA, per germline. The CDR3 is made up of 15 amino acids. The CDR3, as DNA: TGTGCCAGCAGCCGAAGAGCGGGGGGCCGGGAGACCCAGTACTTC. Encoded protein: CASSRRAGGRETQYF.

The J gene is TRBJ2-5, the V gene TRBV7-6; D is possibly TRBD1 (6 bases). The CDR3 spans 14 residues. Trimming took off 5 bases at V and 4 bases at J, with 14 bases between the two ends. The V gene's germline CDR1 is SGHVS and CDR2 FNYEAQ. CDR3 region: CASSLGQRGETQYF. The DNA of the CDR3 is TGTGCCAGCAGCCTAGGACAGCGCGGAGAGACCCAGTACTTC.

V gene TRBV19 combines with J gene TRBJ1-1; D is uncertain. V was pared by 3 bases and J by 1 base, with 9 bases between. In germline, CDR1 is LNHDA, CDR2 SQIVND (reference sequence). The CDR3 spans 14 residues. CDR3 loop: CASSIMRGNTEAFF. The CDR3 DNA reads TGTGCCAGTAGTATTATGCGGGGGAACACTGAAGCTTTCTTT.

The chain couples TRBV7-9 to TRBJ2-3; no clear D gene. The germline V gene has CDR1 SEHNR and CDR2 FQNEAQ (reference sequence). Between the trimmed V and J ends, which lost 4 bases and 4 bases, there was a span of 18 bases. This CDR3 spans 16 amino acids. The DNA of the CDR3 is TGTGCCAGCAGCTCGGTTTCGGCTAGTCGCTCAGATACGCAGTATTTT. Translation gives CASSSVSASRSDTQYF.

This clone has only one observation. This chain joins TRBV19 and TRBJ2-2; possible D gene TRBD2, 6 bases. CDR1 is LNHDA, CDR2 SQIVND, per germline (reference sequence). V lost 5 bases and J 0 bases, leaving 13 bases between the germline ends. The CDR3 length is 16 residues. CDR3 in DNA: TGTGCCAGTAGTTTTCCTACGGGAGCGAACACCGGGGAGCTGTTTTTT. This gives the protein CASSFPTGANTGELFF. The variable domain in full, completed from reference TRBV19 and TRBJ2-2, reads DGGITQSPKYLFRKEGQNVTLSCEQNLNHDAMYWYRQDPGQGLRLIYYSQIVNDFQKGDIAEGYSVSREKKESFPLTVTSAQKNPTAFYLCASSFPTGANTGELFFGEGSRLTVL.

About this clone itself: Other DNA sequences of this sample code for an identical CDR3. This sequence joins TRBV7-2 and TRBJ1-1, with D tentatively TRBD1 (6 bases). The length of the CDR3 is 14 residues. The ends were cut back, 1 base at V and 4 bases at J, with 10 bases in the middle. Germline V CDR1 and CDR2: SGHTA, FQGNSA. The CDR3 DNA is TGTGCCAGCAGCTTAGGGGGGCTGGGCACTGAAGCTTTCTTT. Its protein is CASSLGGLGTEAFF.

This clone was picked up a small number of times. This chain uses TRBV4-1 with TRBJ1-5; no reliable D call. Germline lookup yields CDR1 MGHRA and CDR2 YSYEKL. This CDR3 spans 13 amino acids. The V and J ends lost 3 bases and 4 bases respectively, with 7 bases between them. This CDR3 is CASSQVLNQPQHF. The CDR3 nucleotides read TGCGCCAGCAGCCAGGTACTAAATCAGCCCCAGCATTTT.

This clone has more than one count but fewer than ten. The rearrangement joins TRBV4-1 to TRBJ1-5, with no clear D. Germline V CDR1 and CDR2: MGHRA, YSYEKL. V was trimmed by 0 bases and J by 3 bases, leaving 9 bases between them. This CDR3 spans 15 amino acids. The CDR3 spells CASSQDRRINQPQHF. DNA for the CDR3: TGCGCCAGCAGCCAAGATCGACGGATCAATCAGCCCCAGCATTTT.